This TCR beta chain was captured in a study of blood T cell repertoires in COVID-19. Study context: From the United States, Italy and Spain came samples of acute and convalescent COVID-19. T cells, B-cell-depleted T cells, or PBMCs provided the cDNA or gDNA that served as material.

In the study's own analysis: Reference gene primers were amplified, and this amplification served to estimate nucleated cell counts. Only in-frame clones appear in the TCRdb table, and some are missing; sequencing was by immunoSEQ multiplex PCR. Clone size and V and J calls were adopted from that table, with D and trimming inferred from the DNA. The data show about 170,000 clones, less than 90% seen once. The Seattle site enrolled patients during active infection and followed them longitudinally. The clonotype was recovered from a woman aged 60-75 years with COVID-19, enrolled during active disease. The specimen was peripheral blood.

CDR3 in DNA: TGCGCCAGCAGCCAAGATGTCACTAGCGGGAATAGATACGAGCAGTACTTC. Protein product: CASSQDVTSGNRYEQYF. The rearrangement links TRBV4-1 to TRBJ2-7; TRBD2 aligns across 10 bases. After removal of 0 bases from V and 4 bases from J, the junction contained 9 bases not matched to a gene. Germline V gene lookup returns CDR1 MGHRA and CDR2 YSYEKL. This CDR3 is 17 amino acids long.